Listed here are 3 T cell receptor beta chains from one sample, sequenced in a study of identical twins. Each CDR3 protein is one row after TCRdb ran MiXCR on the 5' RACE reads. In the table there are more than 1.5 million distinct CDR3 sequences, roughly 35% of which are singletons. Sequencing was done on a sample of cord blood. The source of these receptors is a newborn girl in good health.

Notes on this clonotype: This may be a read error, as it is one base from a much larger clone. The chain carries TRBV5-1 and TRBJ2-3; D gene ambiguous. The CDR3 runs 13 residues. Germline V gene lookup returns CDR1 SGHRS and CDR2 YFSETQ. This CDR3 is CASRERPTDAQYF. The CDR3, as DNA: TGCGCCAGCCGCGAGAGGCCCACAGATGCGCAGTATTTT.

This clonotype was seen many times. The chain links TRBV28 to TRBJ2-1; D unclear. Germline values: CDR1 MDHEN, CDR2 SYDVKM. Trimming shortened V by 1 base and J by 4 bases, and 11 bases separated the two germline ends. The CDR3 covers 15 residues. CDR3 bases: TGTGCCAGCAGTTTATCCCCAGGACGGTACAATGAGCAGTTCTTC. Protein: CASSLSPGRYNEQFF.

The V and J genes are TRBV7-9 and TRBJ2-5; 8 positions agree with TRBD2. In germline, CDR1 is SEHNR, CDR2 FQNEAQ (reference sequence). V lost 5 bases and J lost 7; bases outside the gene matches: 24. There are 19 residues in the CDR3. Here the CDR3 reads CASSPTDSWREAVKWTQYF. As DNA, the CDR3 is TGTGCCAGCAGCCCCACGGACAGCTGGCGGGAGGCCGTGAAGTGGACCCAGTACTTC.